The 23 T cell receptor beta chains below were found in one sample sequenced in a study of shared clonotypes between healthy human individuals. Some clones are missing from TCRdb's copy, which holds only in-frame ones; the method was immunoSEQ multiplex PCR. The sample lists 1,500,000 or so clones, approximately 98.5% seen once, with 0.36% in the top ten. The sequenced sample consisted of naive CD4+ T cells sorted from blood. Subset meaning: CD45RA+ positively selected. The receptors were gathered from a man aged 25 to 40 in good health.

On this clone itself: At one of its ends the junction is not consistent with the germline gene, which may arise from a read error. The chain uses TRBV5-1 and TRBJ2-3, with D perhaps assigned TRBD1 or TRBD2 (5 bases each). This CDR3 region has 13 residues. CDR1 is SGHRS, CDR2 YFSETQ, per germline. For the CDR3, the DNA is TGCGCCAGCAGCTTGGAGTTTGGGACCCGTAGAGATTTT. Translating gives CASSLEFGTRRDF.

V and J are TRBV7-9 and TRBJ1-1, with 7 bases aligning to TRBD1. Germline assignment: CDR1 SEHNR and CDR2 FQNEAQ (reference sequence). This CDR3 has 14 amino acids. The junction had 10 bases not matched to a gene; V was cut back by 4 bases and J by 8 bases. This CDR3 reads CASSSDRVWGEAFF. The CDR3 coding sequence is TGTGCCAGCAGCTCTGACAGGGTATGGGGCGAAGCTTTCTTT.

The chain carries TRBV28 and TRBJ2-1; no firm D call. Trimming took 8 bases from V and 4 from J, leaving 18 bases between them. This CDR3 region has 15 residues. Per germline, CDR1 MDHEN and CDR2 SYDVKM. The CDR3 region has the DNA TGTGCCAGCCGCGCCCTTGGCACACAGTACAATGAGCAGTTCTTC. Translated: CASRALGTQYNEQFF.

The V and J genes are TRBV18 and TRBJ2-5; TRBD2 might be the D (6 bases). Deletions cut 1 base from V and 0 bases from J, with 27 bases between. From germline, CDR1 is KGHSH and CDR2 LQKENI. The CDR3 covers 21 residues. This CDR3 is CASSPLRRRATGAQHQETQYF. The CDR3 DNA sequence: TGTGCCAGCTCACCACTACGTAGGAGGGCTACGGGAGCCCAGCACCAAGAGACCCAGTACTTC.

This chain connects TRBV9 to TRBJ2-2; D might be TRBD1 (6 bases). Trimming stripped 3 bases from V and 6 bases from J, with 21 bases between. There are 17 residues in the CDR3. Germline-derived CDR1 and CDR2 are SGDLS and YYNGEE. The CDR3 here is CASSAHRDMDFSGELFF. Written as DNA, the CDR3 is TGTGCCAGCAGCGCCCACCGGGACATGGACTTTTCCGGGGAGCTGTTTTTT.

V gene TRBV5-4 combines with J gene TRBJ1-4; D is perhaps TRBD1 (5 bases). Germline CDR1 SGHNT, CDR2 YYREEE (reference sequence). V was clipped by 4 bases and J by 3 bases, with 10 bases between them. The CDR3 is made up of 14 amino acids. Written as DNA, the CDR3 is TGTGCCAGCAGCCTCGGGACGGCTAATGAAAAACTGTTTTTT. Protein sequence: CASSLGTANEKLFF.

The V call is TRBV6-5, the J call TRBJ2-7, with D possibly TRBD1 on 6 matching bases. This CDR3 has 15 residues. CDR1 is MNHEY and CDR2 is SVGAGI in the germline V gene. V lost 2 bases and J 1 base, leaving 12 bases between the germline ends. For the CDR3, the DNA is TGTGCCAGCAGTTACATAGGGACAAAGTCCTACGAGCAGTACTTC. This sequence encodes CASSYIGTKSYEQYF.

The chain is built from TRBV27 and TRBJ2-3; either TRBD1 or TRBD2 may supply D (5 bases each). Germline CDR1 reads MNHEY; CDR2 reads SMNVEV (reference sequence). V lost 0 bases to trimming and J lost 2 bases, with 12 bases between them. The CDR3 covers 16 residues. CDR3 DNA: TGTGCCAGCAGTTTATCGTGGGGGTCCAACACAGATACGCAGTATTTT. Translation: CASSLSWGSNTDTQYF.

CDR3 loop: CASSQVFPILTYEQYF. The CDR3 DNA is TGCGCCAGCAGCCAGGTCTTCCCTATTCTGACCTACGAGCAGTACTTC. This chain joins TRBV4-1 and TRBJ2-7, with D hard to call. This CDR3 is 16 amino acids long. CDR1 is MGHRA, CDR2 YSYEKL, per germline. V was pared by 3 bases and J by 2 bases, with 17 bases between.

The chain has TRBV5-1 and TRBJ1-1, with a tentative D call TRBD1 (5 bases). V was pared by 1 base and J by 1 base, with 17 bases between. CDR1 and CDR2 from the germline V gene are SGHRS and YFSETQ. The CDR3 totals 17 residues. CDR3 sequence reads: CASSLSIGGIENTEAFF. DNA for the CDR3: TGCGCCAGCAGCTTGTCCATTGGGGGTATCGAGAACACTGAAGCTTTCTTT.

V usage is TRBV18 and J usage is TRBJ1-2; D remains ambiguous. Germline-derived CDR1 and CDR2 are KGHSH and LQKENI. V was cut by 6 bases and J by 2 bases, with 7 bases left in between. This CDR3 is 12 amino acids long. CDR3: CASSAENYGYTF. The CDR3, as DNA: TGTGCCAGCTCGGCAGAGAACTATGGCTACACCTTC.

The rearrangement links TRBV14 to TRBJ2-7; D gene unclear. Germline assignment: CDR1 SGHDN and CDR2 FVKESK. This CDR3 comprises 14 residues. Trimming removed 2 bases at V and 3 bases at J, with 11 bases between. The CDR3, as DNA: TGTGCCAGCAGCCAATTCAACAGTCGCTACGAGCAGTACTTC. It codes for CASSQFNSRYEQYF.

The rearrangement links TRBV2 to TRBJ1-5; D may be TRBD1 (5 bases). The ends were cut back, 2 bases at V and 4 bases at J, with 12 bases in the middle. The length of the CDR3 is 15 residues. Per germline, CDR1 SNHLY and CDR2 FYNNEI. The CDR3 protein is CASSEFLGGNQPQHF. The CDR3 DNA sequence: TGTGCCAGCAGTGAATTCTTGGGGGGTAATCAGCCCCAGCATTTT.

The chain has TRBV6-6 and TRBJ1-5; D not certain. Germline assignment: CDR1 MNHNY and CDR2 SVGAGI (reference sequence). This CDR3 comprises 13 residues. The V and J ends lost 7 bases and 6 bases respectively, with 13 bases between them. DNA for the CDR3: TGTGCCAGCATCGGAGGTGACGGTCAGCCCCAGCATTTT. Translated, it gives CASIGGDGQPQHF.

The chain links TRBV9 to TRBJ1-2, with 7 bases identical to TRBD1. CDR3 length: 16 amino acids. V shed 0 bases and J 0 bases; nucleotides not matched to a gene: 5. CDR1 and CDR2 from the germline V gene are SGDLS and YYNGEE. CDR3 sequence: CASSVADREANYGYTF. In DNA, the CDR3 is TGTGCCAGCAGCGTAGCCGACAGGGAAGCTAACTATGGCTACACCTTC.

The chain combines TRBV29-1 with TRBJ1-1; a possible D gene is TRBD1 (6 bases). CDR1 and CDR2 (germline): SQVTM, ANQGSEA. The CDR3 length is 14 residues. Trimming left V 6 bases short and J 3 bases short, with 17 bases between. Written as DNA, the CDR3 is TGCAGCGTACTACTACAGGGTTTTTACACTGAAGCTTTCTTT. Translated, it gives CSVLLQGFYTEAFF.

The chain is built from TRBV4-3 and TRBJ2-2, with a weak D call TRBD2 (6 bases). The germline CDR1 and CDR2 sequences are LGHNA and YSLEER. V was shortened by 4 bases and J by 0 bases, with 15 bases between the two germline ends. The CDR3 runs 17 residues. CDR3 region: CASSPRSGGPNTGELFF. In DNA form, the CDR3 reads TGCGCCAGCAGCCCGAGAAGTGGAGGGCCGAACACCGGGGAGCTGTTTTTT.

This chain connects TRBV7-9 to TRBJ2-7, with D perhaps being TRBD1 or TRBD2 (5 bases each). Germline loops: CDR1 SEHNR, CDR2 FQNEAQ (reference sequence). CDR3 size: 12 residues. The V and J ends lost 2 bases and 6 bases respectively, with 8 bases between them. The CDR3 sequence: CASSLKRGEQYF. As DNA, the CDR3 is TGTGCCAGCAGCTTAAAGAGGGGCGAGCAGTACTTC.

The chain recombines TRBV30 with TRBJ1-1; perhaps TRBD1 as D (6 bases). Trimming pared 5 bases from V and 1 base from J, leaving 8 bases between. The CDR3 is 12 amino acids. Germline V gene lookup returns CDR1 GTSNPN and CDR2 SVGIG (reference sequence). The CDR3 DNA reads TGTGCCTGGGAACAGGGGAACACTGAAGCTTTCTTT. Its protein product is CAWEQGNTEAFF.

The chain couples TRBV30 to TRBJ2-7; D call uncertain. CDR1 is GTSNPN and CDR2 is SVGIG in the germline V gene (reference sequence). The ends were cut back, 2 bases at V and 4 bases at J, with 12 bases in the middle. The CDR3 is 13 residues long. For the CDR3, the DNA is TGTGCCTGGAGTCGCCTCAATGGGTACGAGCAGTACTTC. This gives the protein CAWSRLNGYEQYF.

The rearrangement links TRBV4-3 to TRBJ2-5; either TRBD1 or TRBD2 may supply D (5 bases each). The germline V gene encodes CDR1 LGHNA and CDR2 YSLEER. There are 16 residues in the CDR3. V shed 6 bases and J shed 4 bases, with 21 bases lying between them. CDR3 nucleotides: TGCGCCAGCAGTAAGTCCCTCAGGGTAGGAGGAGAGACCCAGTACTTC. Its protein is CASSKSLRVGGETQYF.

The V call is TRBV9, the J call TRBJ2-7, with D tentatively TRBD2 (5 bases). Germline loops: CDR1 SGDLS, CDR2 YYNGEE. The CDR3 length is 15 residues. V was pared by 0 bases and J by 3 bases, with 13 bases between. The CDR3 loop reads CASSVEGSAYYEQYF. CDR3 sequence (DNA): TGTGCCAGCAGCGTAGAAGGGAGCGCCTACTACGAGCAGTACTTC.

The chain couples TRBV11-2 to TRBJ2-3; the D gene is possibly TRBD2 (5 bases). V lost 3 bases and J lost 2, with 6 bases in between. The CDR3 loop spans 13 amino acids. CDR1 is SGHAT and CDR2 is FQNNGV in the germline V gene. CDR3 region: CASSFGLTDTQYF. The CDR3 region has the DNA TGTGCCAGCAGCTTTGGACTCACAGATACGCAGTATTTT.